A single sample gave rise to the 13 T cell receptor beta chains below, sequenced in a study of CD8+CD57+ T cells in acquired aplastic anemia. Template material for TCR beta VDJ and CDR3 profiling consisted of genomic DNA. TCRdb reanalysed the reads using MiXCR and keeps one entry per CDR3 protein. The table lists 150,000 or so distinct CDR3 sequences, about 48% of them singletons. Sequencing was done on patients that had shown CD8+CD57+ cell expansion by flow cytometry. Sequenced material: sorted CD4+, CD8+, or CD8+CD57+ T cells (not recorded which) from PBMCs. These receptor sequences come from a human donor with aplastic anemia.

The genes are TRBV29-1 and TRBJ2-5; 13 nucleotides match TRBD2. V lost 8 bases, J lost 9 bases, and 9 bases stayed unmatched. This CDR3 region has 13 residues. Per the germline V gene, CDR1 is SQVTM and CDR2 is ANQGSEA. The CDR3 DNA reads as TGCAGCACCCGAGGACTAGCGGGGGAGGCCCAGTACTTC. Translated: CSTRGLAGEAQYF.

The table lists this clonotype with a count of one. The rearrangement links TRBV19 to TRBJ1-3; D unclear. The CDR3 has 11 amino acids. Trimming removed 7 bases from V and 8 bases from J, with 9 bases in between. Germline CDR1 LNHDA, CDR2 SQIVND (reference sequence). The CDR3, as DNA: TGTGCCAGTACTGACCTCTACACCATATATTTT. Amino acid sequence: CASTDLYTIYF.

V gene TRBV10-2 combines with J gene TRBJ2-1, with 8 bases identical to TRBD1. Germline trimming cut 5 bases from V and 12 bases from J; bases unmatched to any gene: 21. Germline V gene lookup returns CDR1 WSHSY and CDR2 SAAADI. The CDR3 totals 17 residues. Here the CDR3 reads CASSIGQGFSYNEWQFF. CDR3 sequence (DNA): TGCGCCAGCAGTATAGGACAGGGTTTCTCCTACAATGAGTGGCAGTTCTTC.

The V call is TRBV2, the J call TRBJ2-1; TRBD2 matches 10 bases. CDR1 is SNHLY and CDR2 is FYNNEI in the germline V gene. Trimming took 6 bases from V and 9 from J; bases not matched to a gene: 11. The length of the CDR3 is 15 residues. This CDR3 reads CASRPTSGAGSEQFF. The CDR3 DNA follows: TGTGCCAGCAGACCCACTAGCGGGGCGGGTAGTGAGCAGTTCTTC.

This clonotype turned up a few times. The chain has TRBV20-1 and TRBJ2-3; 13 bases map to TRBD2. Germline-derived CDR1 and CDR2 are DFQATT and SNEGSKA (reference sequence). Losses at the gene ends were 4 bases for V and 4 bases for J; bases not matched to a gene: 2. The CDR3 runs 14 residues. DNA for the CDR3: TGCAGTGCTACTACTAGCGGGAGGGCAGATACGCAGTATTTT. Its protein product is CSATTSGRADTQYF.

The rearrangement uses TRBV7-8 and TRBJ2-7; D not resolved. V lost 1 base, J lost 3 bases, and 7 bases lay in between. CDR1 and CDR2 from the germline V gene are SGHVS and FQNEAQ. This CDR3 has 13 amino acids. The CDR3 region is CASSLGNHYEQYF. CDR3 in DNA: TGTGCCAGCAGCTTAGGGAATCACTACGAGCAGTACTTC.

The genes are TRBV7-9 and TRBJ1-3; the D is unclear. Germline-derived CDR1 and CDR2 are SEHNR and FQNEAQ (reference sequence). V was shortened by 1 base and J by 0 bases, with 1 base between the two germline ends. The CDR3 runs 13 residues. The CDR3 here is CASSLVSGNTIYF. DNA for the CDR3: TGTGCCAGCAGCTTAGTCTCTGGAAACACCATATATTTT.

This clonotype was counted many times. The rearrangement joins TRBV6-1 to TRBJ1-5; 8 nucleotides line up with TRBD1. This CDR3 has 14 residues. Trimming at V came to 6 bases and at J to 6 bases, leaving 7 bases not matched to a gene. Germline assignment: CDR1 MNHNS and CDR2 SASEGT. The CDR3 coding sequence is TGTGCCAGCAGCAGGACAGGGATAGGTCAGCCCCAGCATTTT. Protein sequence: CASSRTGIGQPQHF.

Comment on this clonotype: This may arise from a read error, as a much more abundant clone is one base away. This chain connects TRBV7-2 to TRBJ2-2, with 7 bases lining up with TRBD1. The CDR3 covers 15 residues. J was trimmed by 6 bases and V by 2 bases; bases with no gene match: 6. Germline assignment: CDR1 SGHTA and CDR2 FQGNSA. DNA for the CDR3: TGTACCAGCAGCTTAAGACAGGGTTCCTCCGGGGAGCTGTTTTTT. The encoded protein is CTSSLRQGSSGELFF.

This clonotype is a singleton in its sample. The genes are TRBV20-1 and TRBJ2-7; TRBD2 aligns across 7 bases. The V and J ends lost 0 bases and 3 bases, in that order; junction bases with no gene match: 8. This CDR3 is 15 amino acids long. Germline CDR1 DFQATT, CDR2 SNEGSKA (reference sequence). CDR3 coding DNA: TGCAGTGCTAGAGATGGAGGGAGGGCAAACTACGAGCAGTACTTC. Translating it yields CSARDGGRANYEQYF.

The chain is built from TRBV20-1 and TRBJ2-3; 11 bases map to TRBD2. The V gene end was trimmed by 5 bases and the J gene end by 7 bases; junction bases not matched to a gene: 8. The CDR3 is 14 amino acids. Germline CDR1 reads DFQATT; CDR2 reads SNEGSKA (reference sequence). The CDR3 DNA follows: TGCAGTGCTGCGCCGGGACTAGCGGAGAATACGCAGTATTTT. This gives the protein CSAAPGLAENTQYF.

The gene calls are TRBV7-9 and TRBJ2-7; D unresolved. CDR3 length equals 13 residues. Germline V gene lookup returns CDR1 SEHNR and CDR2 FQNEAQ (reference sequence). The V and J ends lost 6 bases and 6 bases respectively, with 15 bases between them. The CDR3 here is CASSLSSGTEQYF. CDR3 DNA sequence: TGTGCCAGCAGTTTATCATCAGGTACCGAGCAGTACTTC.

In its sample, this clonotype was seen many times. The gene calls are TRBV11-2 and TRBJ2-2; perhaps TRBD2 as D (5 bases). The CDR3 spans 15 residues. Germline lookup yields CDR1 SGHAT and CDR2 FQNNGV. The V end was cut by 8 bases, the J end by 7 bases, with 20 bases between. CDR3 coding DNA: TGTGCCAGCCCCCCACGGTGGCTAGCTGACGGGGAGCTGTTTTTT. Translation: CASPPRWLADGELFF.